Listed below are T cell receptor beta chains from one sample, sequenced in a study of Graves' ophthalmopathy and Graves' hyperthyroidism. MiXCR, run by TCRdb on the multiplex PCR reads, gives a single entry per CDR3 protein. The sample lists 57,000 or so distinct CDR3 sequences, roughly half occurring once. Material: peripheral blood. Every receptor here comes from an adult woman with Graves' ophthalmopathy. Both conserved end residues are part of each CDR3. D genes are given only for firm matches. Size values are once, few and many counts, or a class for expanded clones, and some rows have none.

V gene,J gene,clone size,D gene,CDR3 length,CDR3 DNA,CDR3 protein
TRBV7-3,TRBJ2-1,many,TRBD1,15,TGTGCCAGCAGCTTGGTGGGCGGACAGGGGGTTGAGCAGTTCTTC,CASSLVGGQGVEQFF
TRBV30,TRBJ1-6,many,TRBD1,13,TGTGCCTGGGGGGGACAGCTCTTTTCACCCCTCCACTTT,CAWGGQLFSPLHF
TRBV29-1,TRBJ2-3,few,TRBD2,15,TGCAGCGTGGGGACTAGCGGGAGGAGCACAGATACGCAGTATTTT,CSVGTSGRSTDTQYF
TRBV2,TRBJ2-7,NA,TRBD2,14,TGTGCCACCCTAGCGGCTAGCGGGGACTACGAGCAGTACTTC,CATLAASGDYEQYF
TRBV12-3/TRBV12-4,TRBJ2-1,many,NA,15,TGTGCCAGCAGTTTACTTTTCCAGGGGAACAATGAGCAGTTCTTC,CASSLLFQGNNEQFF
TRBV4-2,TRBJ1-5,many,NA,15,TGTGCCAGCAGCCAAGACCTCGGAAATTATCAGCCCCAGCATTTT,CASSQDLGNYQPQHF
TRBV3-1,TRBJ2-7,many,NA,13,TGTGCCAGCAGCCAAGTGAGGGGGGGAGAGCAGTACTTC,CASSQVRGGEQYF
TRBV6-5,TRBJ1-5,NA,TRBD1,13,TGTGCCGTTACAGGGGGCCGCAATCAGCCCCAGCATTTT,CAVTGGRNQPQHF
TRBV20-1,TRBJ1-1,NA,TRBD1,14,TGCAGTGCTTCCAGGGGGAGGTGGAGCACTGAAGCTTTCTTT,CSASRGRWSTEAFF
TRBV7-8,TRBJ2-3,NA,NA,15,TGTGCCAGCAGCCGAACAGGGACATTGGCCCATGAGCAGTATTTT,CASSRTGTLAHEQYF
TRBV20-1,TRBJ2-3,many,TRBD2,14,TGCAGTGCTCAGCGACTAGCGGGCACAGATACGCAGTATTTT,CSAQRLAGTDTQYF
TRBV7-2,TRBJ1-3,once,NA,16,TGTGCCAGCAGCTTAGTACTAGCGGGAGCTCGAAACACCATATATTTT,CASSLVLAGARNTIYF
TRBV15,TRBJ2-3,NA,TRBD2,15,TGTGCCACCAGCAGCTTAGCGGGAGGAACAGATACGCAGTATTTT,CATSSLAGGTDTQYF
TRBV7-2,TRBJ1-1,NA,NA,16,TGTGCCAGCAGCTTAGACGGCACCGTGGCGAACACTGAAGCTATCTTT,CASSLDGTVANTEAIF
TRBV20-1,TRBJ1-1,many,NA,13,TGCAGTGCTAGCGGCGGAATGAACACTGAAGCTTTCTTT,CSASGGMNTEAFF
TRBV2,TRBJ2-3,NA,TRBD2,13,TGTGCCAAACTAGCGGGAGCGGCAGATACGCAGTATTTT,CAKLAGAADTQYF
TRBV20-1,TRBJ2-7,few,TRBD2,15,TGCAGTGCTAGACTCCTAGCGGGAGTGAATGACGAGCAGTACTTC,CSARLLAGVNDEQYF
TRBV9,TRBJ1-6,once,NA,8,TGTGCCAGCAGTTCCCTCCACTTT,CASSSLHF
TRBV6-2/TRBV6-3,TRBJ2-7,NA,TRBD1,13,TGTGCCAGCAGTTACTCGAGACAGGGGGAGCAGTACTTC,CASSYSRQGEQYF
TRBV6-5,TRBJ2-3,many,TRBD2,16,TGTGCCAGCAGTTACAAAACTAGCGGGGACCTAGATACGCAGTATTTT,CASSYKTSGDLDTQYF
TRBV7-8,TRBJ2-7,NA,TRBD1,14,TGTGCCAGCAGCTTCGGACAGGGGGCGGACGAGCAGTACTTC,CASSFGQGADEQYF
TRBV6-9,TRBJ1-2,NA,TRBD1,14,TGTGCCAGCAGTGGACTGACAGGGGAATTTGGCTACACCTTC,CASSGLTGEFGYTF
TRBV10-1,TRBJ2-2,many,NA,14,TGCGCCAGCAGTGAGGAACTCCCCGCCGGGGAGCTGTTTTTT,CASSEELPAGELFF
TRBV6-1,TRBJ1-6,many,TRBD1,14,TGTGCCAGCAGAACCGGGACAGACGTTCAGCCCCTCCACTTT,CASRTGTDVQPLHF
TRBV20-1,TRBJ1-2,NA,NA,13,TGCAGTGCGTTTGTGGCCCGTGACTATGGCTACACCTTC,CSAFVARDYGYTF
TRBV9,TRBJ2-1,many,TRBD1,15,TGTGCCAGCAGCGAGGGACAGGGATCCTACAATGAGCAGTTCTTC,CASSEGQGSYNEQFF
TRBV20-1,TRBJ1-1,NA,TRBD1,13,TGCAGTGGTGCCAAAGGGGGCAACTCTGAAGCTTTCTTT,CSGAKGGNSEAFF
TRBV7-3,TRBJ2-1,NA,NA,12,TGTGCCACCTACGGGGGCTACAATGAGCAGTTCTTC,CATYGGYNEQFF
TRBV10-1,TRBJ2-1,medium-sized,NA,15,TGCGCCAGCAGTGACCGGCCAGGGTTGGGCGGTGAGCAGTTCTTC,CASSDRPGLGGEQFF
TRBV29-1,TRBJ2-7,many,TRBD2,13,TGCAGCGTTGAAGATCGGGGCGGGGGGGAGCAGTACTTC,CSVEDRGGGEQYF
TRBV28,TRBJ2-7,NA,NA,13,TGTGCCAGCAGGCAATCGGGGTCCGACGAGCAGTACTTC,CASRQSGSDEQYF
TRBV28,TRBJ1-2,many,TRBD1,15,TGTGCCAGCAGTAGATACAGGGGGTGGGAAAATGGCTACACCTTC,CASSRYRGWENGYTF
TRBV12-3/TRBV12-4,TRBJ1-4,many,NA,16,TGTGCCAGCAGTTTAGGATGGGGAGTAACTAATGAAAAACTGTTTTTT,CASSLGWGVTNEKLFF